This T cell receptor beta chain was sequenced for a study of T cells after yellow fever vaccination. TCRdb re-called the 5' RACE reads through MiXCR, storing one row per CDR3 protein. The data contain 300,000 to 350,000 distinct CDR3 sequences, roughly 4.3% of them singletons. This clonotype was observed a few times. Germline CDR1 reads SGHKS; CDR2 reads YYEKEE (reference sequence). The V end lost 4 bases, the J end lost 0 bases, and 20 bases lay between the germline ends. This CDR3 has 18 residues. The sample was PBMCs, taken 15 days after the yellow fever booster vaccination. The chain has TRBV5-5 and TRBJ1-3; possibly TRBD1 for D (6 bases). The source is a young man who received the YFV17D yellow fever vaccine. The CDR3 coding sequence is TGTGCCAGCAGCCCAGGGGTCGGACGGATGAGCTCTGGAAACACCATATATTTT. It is translated as CASSPGVGRMSSGNTIYF. Complete variable domain (other parts from reference TRBV5-5 and TRBJ1-3): DAGVTQSPTHLIKTRGQQVTLRCSPISGHKSVSWYQQVLGQGPQFIFQYYEKEERGRGNFPDRFSARQFPNYSSELNVNALLLGDSALYLCASSPGVGRMSSGNTIYFGEGSWLTVV.